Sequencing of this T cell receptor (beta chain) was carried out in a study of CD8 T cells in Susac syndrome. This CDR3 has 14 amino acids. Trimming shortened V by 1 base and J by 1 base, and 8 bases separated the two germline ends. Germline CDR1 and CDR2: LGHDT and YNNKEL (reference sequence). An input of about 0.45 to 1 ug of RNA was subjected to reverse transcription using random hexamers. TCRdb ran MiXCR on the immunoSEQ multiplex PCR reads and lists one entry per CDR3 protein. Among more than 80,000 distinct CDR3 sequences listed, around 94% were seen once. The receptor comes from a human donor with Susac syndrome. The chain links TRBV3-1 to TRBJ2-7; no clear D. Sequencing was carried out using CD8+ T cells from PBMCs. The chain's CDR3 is CASSQGSGSYEQYF. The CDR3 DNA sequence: TGTGCCAGCAGCCAAGGGTCGGGTTCCTACGAGCAGTACTTC.